A selection of T cell receptor beta chains follows, all from one sample in a study of shared T cell receptors in the human thymus. Libraries were prepared by immunoSEQ multiplex PCR; TCRdb keeps only in-frame clonotypes and omits some of them. The sample has 450,000 to 650,000 clones; roughly 74% are singletons. Another study also made use of these data, one on human thymus T cells.

What was sequenced was thymocytes. All receptors come from a boy under two years old with a congenital heart defect. Each CDR3 is given without its conserved first and last residue. Each record gives: J gene, clone size, V gene, CDR3 protein. Rows give clone size only sometimes, using once, few, many, or a class for an expanded clone.

>TRBJ2-1|NA|TRBV10-3
ATGLGGQF
>TRBJ2-4|NA|TRBV4-1
ASSRAAGLAKNIQY
>TRBJ2-3|NA|TRBV9
ASSGRGLLTDTQY
>TRBJ2-7|few|TRBV7-7
ASSLGQGDEQY
>TRBJ2-2|NA|TRBV9
ASSGGNRGDYRFGPGELF
>TRBJ2-3|NA|TRBV6-6
ASKPLTDTQY
>TRBJ1-3|NA|TRBV15
ATSRDRDRGGNTIY
>TRBJ1-1|once|TRBV11-2
ASSEGQGAEAF
>TRBJ2-2|few|TRBV30
AWKSPRGTSGNDTGELF
>TRBJ2-7|NA|TRBV9
ASSPGTSGSHYEQY
>TRBJ2-1|NA|TRBV27
ASSRGGTGTSHPPTEQF
>TRBJ2-7|few|TRBV7-6
ASSLEGEGPYEQY
>TRBJ2-7|NA|TRBV11-2
ASSLRGGAAYEQY
>TRBJ2-7|NA|TRBV27
ASSLRHSYEQY
>TRBJ2-2|NA|TRBV28
ASTADRVYTGELF
>TRBJ2-7|NA|TRBV7-9
ASSLYGTRDSYEQY
>TRBJ2-1|once|TRBV18
ASSLAGERYNEQF
>TRBJ2-1|NA|TRBV5-1
ASSLRGTSGFSSYNEQF
>TRBJ2-7|once|TRBV19
ASSIEQTSGSVHEQY
>TRBJ2-7|NA|TRBV9
ASSVEAGNEQY
>TRBJ1-1|NA|TRBV13
ASTGQGMNTEAF
>TRBJ1-1|NA|TRBV5-1
ASSLASLMNTEAF
>TRBJ2-2|NA|TRBV5-1
ASSLTGGTGELF
>TRBJ2-7|once|TRBV21-1
ASSKADRVTDEQY
>TRBJ1-1|NA|TRBV15
ATSRGDRGMNTEAF
>TRBJ2-4|few|TRBV19
ASNYPGQRNIQY
>TRBJ1-1|few|TRBV16
ASSQFRNSGPEAF
>TRBJ2-1|NA|TRBV7-2
ASSLRGSSGEQF
>TRBJ1-1|NA|TRBV27
ASSSTGLNTEAF
>TRBJ1-5|NA|TRBV14
ASSKGSQPQH
>TRBJ2-7|NA|TRBV7-9
ASSPDRSPYEQY
>TRBJ2-7|NA|TRBV27
ASSFDRSYEQY
>TRBJ2-1|NA|TRBV25-1
ASRTGNEQF
>TRBJ2-6|NA|TRBV5-4
ASKVWIAGGSGANVLT
>TRBJ2-5|NA|TRBV20-1
SASPSETQY
>TRBJ1-3|NA|TRBV4-3
ASSMRGPVRTGNTIY
>TRBJ1-1|NA|TRBV4-3
ASSPSPAWGQGAHTEAF
>TRBJ2-2|NA|TRBV4-3
ASSQDRGPFGELF
>TRBJ2-1|NA|TRBV7-8
ASSLVGGTFDEQF
>TRBJ1-2|NA|TRBV6-1
ASSEKRPDRSYGYT
>TRBJ1-5|few|TRBV4-3
ASSRRRDQPQH
>TRBJ2-3|NA|TRBV5-1
ASSSREGGIPPRTDTQY
>TRBJ1-2|NA|TRBV7-3
ASSLGVGDSLYGYT
>TRBJ2-2|NA|TRBV28
ASSFPSQVLSGELF
>TRBJ2-5|NA|TRBV10-3
AISDRDSLTGKEETQY
>TRBJ1-4|NA|TRBV10-3
AISADTPYPSRPTGKLF
>TRBJ2-3|once|TRBV5-1
ASSFLSGGTDTQY
>TRBJ1-1|NA|TRBV4-2
ASSQPADGMNTEAF
>TRBJ2-1|NA|TRBV4-3
ASSQDPPGSYNEQF
>TRBJ1-4|NA|TRBV5-6
ASSLHRADEKLF
>TRBJ2-2|few|TRBV6-6
ASSALTSGSPGELF
>TRBJ2-1|NA|TRBV5-6
ASSFRREGGNEQF
>TRBJ2-1|NA|TRBV6-4
ASSDSASGRGEQF
>TRBJ1-1|NA|TRBV27
ASSISLGAGLNTEAF
>TRBJ1-4|NA|TRBV27
ASAIRSIEKLF
>TRBJ1-4|NA|TRBV27
ASRSTGVNEKLF
>TRBJ2-2|NA|TRBV16
ASSQPRPSVNTGELF
>TRBJ2-5|few|TRBV4-2
ASSQDGGRALNQETQY
>TRBJ2-1|NA|TRBV29-1
SVDPDRGYNEQF
>TRBJ2-7|NA|TRBV5-1
ASSLKGRGYEQY